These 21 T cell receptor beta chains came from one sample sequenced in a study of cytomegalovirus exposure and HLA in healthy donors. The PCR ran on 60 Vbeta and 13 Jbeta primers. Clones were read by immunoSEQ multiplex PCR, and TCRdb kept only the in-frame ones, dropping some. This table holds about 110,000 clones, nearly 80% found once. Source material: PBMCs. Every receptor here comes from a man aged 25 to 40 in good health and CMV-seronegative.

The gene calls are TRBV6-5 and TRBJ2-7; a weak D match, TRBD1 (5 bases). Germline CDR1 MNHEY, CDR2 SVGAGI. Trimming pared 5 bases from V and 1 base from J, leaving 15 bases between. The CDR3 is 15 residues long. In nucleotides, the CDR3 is TGTGCCAGCAGTACCCAGGGTCTTGCTTCCTACGAGCAGTACTTC. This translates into CASSTQGLASYEQYF.

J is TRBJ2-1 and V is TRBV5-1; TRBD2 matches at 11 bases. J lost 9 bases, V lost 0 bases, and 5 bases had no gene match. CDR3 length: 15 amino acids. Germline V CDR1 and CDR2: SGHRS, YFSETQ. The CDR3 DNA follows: TGCGCCAGCAGCTTGGAACTAGCGGGAGAGGGTGAGCAGTTCTTC. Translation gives CASSLELAGEGEQFF.

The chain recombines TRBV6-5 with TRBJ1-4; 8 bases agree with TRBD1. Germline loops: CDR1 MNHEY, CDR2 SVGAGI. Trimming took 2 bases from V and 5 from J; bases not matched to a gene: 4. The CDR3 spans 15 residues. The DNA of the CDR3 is TGTGCCAGCAGTTACGGTGGACAGGGCAATGAAAAACTGTTTTTT. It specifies CASSYGGQGNEKLFF.

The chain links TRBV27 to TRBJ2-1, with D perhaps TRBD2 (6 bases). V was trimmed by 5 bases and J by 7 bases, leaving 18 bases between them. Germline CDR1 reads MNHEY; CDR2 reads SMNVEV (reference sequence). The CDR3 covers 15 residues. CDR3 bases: TGTGCCAGCAGTCTTCAGGAGGGCCGTAAGAATGAGCAGTTCTTC. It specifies CASSLQEGRKNEQFF.

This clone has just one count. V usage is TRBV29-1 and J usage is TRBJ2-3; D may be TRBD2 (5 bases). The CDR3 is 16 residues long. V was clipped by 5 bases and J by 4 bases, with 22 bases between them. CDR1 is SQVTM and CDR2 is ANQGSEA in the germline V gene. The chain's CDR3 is CSVRVRGKYGADTQYF. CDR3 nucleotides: TGCAGCGTTAGGGTGAGAGGGAAGTATGGCGCAGATACGCAGTATTTT.

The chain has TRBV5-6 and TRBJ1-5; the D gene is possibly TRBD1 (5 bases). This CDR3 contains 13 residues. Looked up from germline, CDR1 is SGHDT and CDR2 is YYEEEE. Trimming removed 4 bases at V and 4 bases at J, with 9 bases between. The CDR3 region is CASSKTVNQPQHF. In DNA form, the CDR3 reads TGTGCCAGCAGCAAGACAGTGAATCAGCCCCAGCATTTT.

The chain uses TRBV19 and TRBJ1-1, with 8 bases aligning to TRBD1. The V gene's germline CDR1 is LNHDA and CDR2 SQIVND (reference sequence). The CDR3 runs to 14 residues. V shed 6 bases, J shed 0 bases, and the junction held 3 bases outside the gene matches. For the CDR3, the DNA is TGTGCCAGTAGCGACAGGGGCATGAACACTGAAGCTTTCTTT. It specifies CASSDRGMNTEAFF.

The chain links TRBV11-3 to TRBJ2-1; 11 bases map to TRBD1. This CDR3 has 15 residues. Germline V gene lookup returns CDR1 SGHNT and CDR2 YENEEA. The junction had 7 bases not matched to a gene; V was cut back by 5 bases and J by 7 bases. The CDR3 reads CASSPRTGGMNEQFF. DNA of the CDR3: TGTGCCAGCAGCCCTAGGACAGGGGGCATGAATGAGCAGTTCTTC.

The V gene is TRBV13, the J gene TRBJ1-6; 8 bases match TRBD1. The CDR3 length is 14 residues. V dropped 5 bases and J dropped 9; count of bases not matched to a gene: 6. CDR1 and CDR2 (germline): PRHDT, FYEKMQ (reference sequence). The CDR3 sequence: CASSTQGAGSPLHF. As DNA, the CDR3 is TGTGCCAGCAGCACCCAGGGGGCTGGTTCACCCCTCCACTTT.

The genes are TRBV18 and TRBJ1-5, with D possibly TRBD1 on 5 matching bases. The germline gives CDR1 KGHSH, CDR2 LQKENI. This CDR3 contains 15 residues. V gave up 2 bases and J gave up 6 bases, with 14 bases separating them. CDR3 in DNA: TGTGCCAGCTCACCAAGGGAAAGGGGCGGTCAGCCCCAGCATTTT. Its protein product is CASSPRERGGQPQHF. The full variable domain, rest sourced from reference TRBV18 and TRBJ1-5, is NAGVMQNPRHLVRRRGQEARLRCSPMKGHSHVYWYRQLPEEGLKFMVYLQKENIIDESGMPKERFSAEFPKEGPSILRIQQVVRGDSAAYFCASSPRERGGQPQHFGDGTRLSIL.

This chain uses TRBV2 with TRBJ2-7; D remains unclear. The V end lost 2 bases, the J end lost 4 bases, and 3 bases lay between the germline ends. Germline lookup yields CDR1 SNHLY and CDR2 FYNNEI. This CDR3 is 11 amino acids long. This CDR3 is CASSELYEQYF. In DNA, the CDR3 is TGTGCCAGCAGTGAACTATACGAGCAGTACTTC.

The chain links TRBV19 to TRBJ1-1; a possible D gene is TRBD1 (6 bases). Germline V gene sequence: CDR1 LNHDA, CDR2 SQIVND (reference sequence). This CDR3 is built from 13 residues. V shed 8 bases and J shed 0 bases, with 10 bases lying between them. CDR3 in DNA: TGTGCCAGTGGGGACACTATGAACACTGAAGCTTTCTTT. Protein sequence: CASGDTMNTEAFF.

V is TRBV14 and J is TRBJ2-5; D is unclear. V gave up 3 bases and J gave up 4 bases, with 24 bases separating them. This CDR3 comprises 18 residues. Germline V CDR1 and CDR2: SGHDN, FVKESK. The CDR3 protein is CASSQLPYYTSAPETQYF. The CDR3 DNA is TGTGCCAGCAGCCAGCTACCTTACTATACCTCCGCCCCAGAGACCCAGTACTTC.

This chain's CDR3 is CASMASTGELFF. In DNA, the CDR3 is TGTGCCAGCATGGCTAGCACCGGGGAGCTGTTTTTT. The chain links TRBV6-1 to TRBJ2-2, with D hard to call. Between the trimmed V and J ends, which lost 7 bases and 4 bases, there was a span of 7 bases. Per germline, CDR1 MNHNS and CDR2 SASEGT. The CDR3 covers 12 residues.

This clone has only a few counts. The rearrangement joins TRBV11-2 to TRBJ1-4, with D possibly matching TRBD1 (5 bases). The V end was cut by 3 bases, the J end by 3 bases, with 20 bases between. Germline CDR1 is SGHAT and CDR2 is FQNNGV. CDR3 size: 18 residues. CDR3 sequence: CASSFGRGGLRANEKLFF. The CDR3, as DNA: TGTGCCAGCAGCTTTGGCCGGGGGGGTCTGCGGGCTAATGAAAAACTGTTTTTT.

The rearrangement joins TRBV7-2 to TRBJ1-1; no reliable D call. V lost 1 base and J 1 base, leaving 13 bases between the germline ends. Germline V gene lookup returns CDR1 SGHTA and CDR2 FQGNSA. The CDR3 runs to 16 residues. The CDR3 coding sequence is TGTGCCAGCAGCTTAGTAGGGCGGGCAGGGAACACTGAAGCTTTCTTT. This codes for CASSLVGRAGNTEAFF.

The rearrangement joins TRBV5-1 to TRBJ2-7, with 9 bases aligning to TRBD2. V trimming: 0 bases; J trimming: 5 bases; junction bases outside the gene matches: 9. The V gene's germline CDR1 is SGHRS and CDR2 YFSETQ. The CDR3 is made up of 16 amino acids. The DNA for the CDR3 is TGCGCCAGCAGCTTGGCCGTATTAGCGGGAGAGCACGAGCAGTACTTC. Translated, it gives CASSLAVLAGEHEQYF.

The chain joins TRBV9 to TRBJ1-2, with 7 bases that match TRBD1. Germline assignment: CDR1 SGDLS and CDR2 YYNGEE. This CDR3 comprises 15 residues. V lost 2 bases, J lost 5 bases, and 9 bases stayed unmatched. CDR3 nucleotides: TGTGCCAGCAGCGTGGTCGGACAGGCTACATATGGCTACACCTTC. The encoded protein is CASSVVGQATYGYTF.

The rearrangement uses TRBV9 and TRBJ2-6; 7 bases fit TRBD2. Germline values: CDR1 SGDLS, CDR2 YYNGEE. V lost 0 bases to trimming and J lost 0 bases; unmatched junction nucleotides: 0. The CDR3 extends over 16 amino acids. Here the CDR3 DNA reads TGTGCCAGCAGCGTAGGCGGGGGCTCTGGGGCCAACGTCCTGACTTTC. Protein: CASSVGGGSGANVLTF.

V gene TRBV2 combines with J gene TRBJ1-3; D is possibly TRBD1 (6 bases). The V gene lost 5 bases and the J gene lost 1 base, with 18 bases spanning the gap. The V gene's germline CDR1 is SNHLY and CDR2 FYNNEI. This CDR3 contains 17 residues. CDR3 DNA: TGTGCCAGCAGTCGACCCCGGACAGCGGAATCTGGAAACACCATATATTTT. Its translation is CASSRPRTAESGNTIYF.

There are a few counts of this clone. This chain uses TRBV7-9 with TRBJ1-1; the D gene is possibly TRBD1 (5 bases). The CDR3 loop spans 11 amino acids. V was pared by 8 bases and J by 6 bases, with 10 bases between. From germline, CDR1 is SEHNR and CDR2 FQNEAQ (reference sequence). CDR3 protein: CASRTGSEAFF. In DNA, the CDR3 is TGTGCCAGCCGAACAGGTTCTGAAGCTTTCTTT. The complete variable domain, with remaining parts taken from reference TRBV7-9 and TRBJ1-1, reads DTGVSQNPRHKITKRGQNVTFRCDPISEHNRLYWYRQTLGQGPEFLTYFQNEAQLEKSRLLSDRFSAERPKGSFSTLEIQRTEQGDSAMYLCASRTGSEAFFGQGTRLTVV.